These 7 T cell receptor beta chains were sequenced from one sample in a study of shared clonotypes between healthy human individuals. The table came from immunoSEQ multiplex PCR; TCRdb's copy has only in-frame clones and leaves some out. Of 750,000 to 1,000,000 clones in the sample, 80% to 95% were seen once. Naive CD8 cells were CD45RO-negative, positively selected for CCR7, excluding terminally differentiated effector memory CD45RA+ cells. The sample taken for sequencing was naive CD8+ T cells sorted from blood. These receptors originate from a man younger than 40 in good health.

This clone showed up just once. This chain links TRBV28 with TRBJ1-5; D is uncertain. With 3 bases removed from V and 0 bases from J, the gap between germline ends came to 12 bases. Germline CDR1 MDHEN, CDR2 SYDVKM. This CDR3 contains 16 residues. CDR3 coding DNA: TGTGCCAGCAGTTTCCCTTACATAACTAGCAATCAGCCCCAGCATTTT. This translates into CASSFPYITSNQPQHF.

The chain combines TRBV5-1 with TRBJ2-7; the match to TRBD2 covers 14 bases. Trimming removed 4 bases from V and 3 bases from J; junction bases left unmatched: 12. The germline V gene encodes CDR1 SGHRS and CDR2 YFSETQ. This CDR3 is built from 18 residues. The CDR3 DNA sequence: TGCGCCAGCAGCCAGGGACTAGCGGGAGTTTCGCATGACTACGAGCAGTACTTC. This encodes CASSQGLAGVSHDYEQYF.

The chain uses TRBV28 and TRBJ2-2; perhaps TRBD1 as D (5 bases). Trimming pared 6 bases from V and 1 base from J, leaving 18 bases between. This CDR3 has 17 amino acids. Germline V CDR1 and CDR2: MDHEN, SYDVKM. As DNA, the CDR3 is TGTGCCAGCAGCCTCAGGGTAGGCCAGTTGAACACCGGGGAGCTGTTTTTT. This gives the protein CASSLRVGQLNTGELFF.

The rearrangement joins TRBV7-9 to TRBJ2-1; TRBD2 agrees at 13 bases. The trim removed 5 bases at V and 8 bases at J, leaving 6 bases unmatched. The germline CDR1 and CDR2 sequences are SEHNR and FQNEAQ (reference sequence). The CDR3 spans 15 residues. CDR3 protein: CASSPTSGRADEQFF. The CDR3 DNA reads TGTGCCAGCAGCCCCACTAGCGGGAGGGCCGATGAGCAGTTCTTC.

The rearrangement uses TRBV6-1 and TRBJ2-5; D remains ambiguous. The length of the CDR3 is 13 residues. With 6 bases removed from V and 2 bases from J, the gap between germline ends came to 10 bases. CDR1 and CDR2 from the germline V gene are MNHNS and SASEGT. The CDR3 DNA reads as TGTGCCAGCAGGGCGGTGGGGCAAGAGACCCAGTACTTC. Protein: CASRAVGQETQYF.

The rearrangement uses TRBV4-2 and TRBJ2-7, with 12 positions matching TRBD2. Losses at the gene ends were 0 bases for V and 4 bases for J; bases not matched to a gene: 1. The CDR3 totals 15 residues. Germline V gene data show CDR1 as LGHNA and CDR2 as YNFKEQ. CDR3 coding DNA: TGTGCCAGCAGCCAAGATCTAGCGGGAGGGTACGAGCAGTACTTC. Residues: CASSQDLAGGYEQYF.

For the CDR3, the DNA is TGTGCCAGCAGTGCACAGGGAAACTATGGCTACACCTTC. It specifies CASSAQGNYGYTF. This chain links TRBV28 with TRBJ1-2; D is perhaps TRBD1 (6 bases). V was trimmed by 5 bases and J by 2 bases, leaving 9 bases between them. Germline values: CDR1 MDHEN, CDR2 SYDVKM. There are 13 residues in the CDR3.